The present TCR beta chain was sequenced within a study of cytomegalovirus exposure and HLA in healthy donors (dated 2017 in TCRdb). For context, the study as a whole: An earlier analysis of about 530 of the donors reported about 260 Gb of sequence data and 100 million to 120 million unique TCR beta sequences obtained from around 190 million T cells. In the later analysis, no new phenotypic data were used to find candidate immune exposures; instead, reliance was placed on TCR beta sequences and their occurrence across donors. The study combined high-throughput TCR immunosequencing, statistical association of individual TCRs with disease status, and machine learning to predict cytomegalovirus infection status. In an earlier analysis of 500 to 650 of the donors, high-throughput TCR beta sequencing was used to judge whether each TCR beta V gene segment behaved as functional or pseudogenic. Of the roughly 430 genotyped donors, 81% fell in the genetic ancestry cluster associated with self-reported Caucasian donors. All discovery cohort repertoires had been generated using a single sequencing platform. The number of donors typed differed by locus, with roughly 620-630 for A, B, C, DRB1 and DQB1, more than 500 for DQA1, 600 to 610 for DPA1, and around 460 for DPB1. In addition to the first cohort of about 650 subjects, a separate validation cohort of some 120 different subjects was used. Class I and class II HLA loci were covered by the typing at four-digit resolution. An early release covering more than 500 HLA-typed donors comprised approximately 290 gigabases of sequencing data and approximately 85 million unique TCR sequences. Genome-wide SNP genotypes for about 65% of the roughly 670 donors were used in a later genetic analysis, which treated that subset as a discovery cohort. On average, 235,054 unique TCR beta nucleotide sequences were sequenced per donor among 350 to 400 genotyped donors of the cohort, with roughly 18% of those sequences being non-productive. The study used immunosequencing to profile the T cell repertoires of 666 subjects and linked those repertoires to cytomegalovirus serostatus. Roughly 5 DR-DQ haplotypes were treated as single units for association and clustering because of strong linkage in the cohort. The study was designed to test whether signatures of past pathogen exposure could be identified by cataloging public T cell receptors. A later analysis re-examined previously published TCR beta repertoires from about 700 donors and added high-resolution HLA genotyping to investigate patterns of TCR occurrence. Alongside the repertoire data, information on donor age, sex, ethnicity and CMV serostatus was compiled. Findings and caveats that apply to the study as a whole: A later genetic analysis associated a missense DCLRE1C variant with V-gene and J-gene trimming of TCR beta chains, and an independent cohort replicated the association. In a later analysis, the rate of TCR association differed among HLA loci, with DRB1 alleles having the most associated TCRs and HLA-C alleles having the fewest. A few of the identified cytomegalovirus-associated TCR beta chains were confirmed in vitro to be specific for cytomegalovirus antigens. The earlier analysis of nearly 600 of the donors excluded about 16 rarely observed V segments, including chromosome 9 orphons, because counts were too low. In an earlier analysis of approximately 590 of the donors, most TCR beta V segments appeared in productive rearrangements about 90% or about 30% of the time, broadly matching IMGT annotations. Roughly uniform sequencing depth across donors was assumed in presence/absence analyses, although this assumption may not hold. In a later analysis, HLA-associated TCR beta chains showed more clonal expansion and lower generation probabilities than non-associated chains that were equally common. The authors suggested that the approach could potentially be generalized to other disease states and immunological phenotypes. For the cohort, immune exposure information was limited to CMV serostatus. A later analysis reported that several top co-occurrence clusters appeared linked to parvovirus B19, influenza, CMV and Epstein-Barr virus. A later analysis found that most CMV-associated TCR beta chains appeared HLA-restricted, with HLA associations seemingly driven largely by CMV exposure. Strong co-occurrence of HLA alleles, especially DR and DQ, made assigning TCR associations to individual alleles difficult. Cytomegalovirus status was reported to be diagnosed by the classifier with high specificity and sensitivity in both the original and validation cohorts. A group of highly shared sequence variants was considered likely to be a technical artifact of the sequencing pipeline. Because some donors lacked HLA typing at each locus, the association tests relied only on the typed subset. Compared with the 666-donor mean, donors in an Asian-associated ancestry cluster had fewer N-insertions in productive TCRs, according to a later genetic analysis. Correlated functional status among segregating V segments might be attributable to linkage disequilibrium, but an unknown experimental factor could not be ruled out. In a later analysis, 16,951 TCR beta sequences were associated with specific HLA alleles at a false discovery rate of 0.05. In the study, some 180 TCR beta chains were listed as associated with cytomegalovirus. The cohort was sequenced for TCR beta chains only, and without alpha or paired-chain data the features that could be detected were limited. Most TCR sequences were observed very rarely across donors, whereas some public TCRs were present in many individuals. A further reported finding was that TCR beta sequences accurately predicted the HLA-A and HLA-B alleles for most subjects in the first cohort.

Libraries were built with the immunoSEQ multiplex PCR assay. A mixture of 60 forward primers for TCR Vbeta segments and 13 reverse primers for TCR Jbeta segments was used in the multiplex PCR. Amplification of the CDR3 region of rearranged TCR beta genes was performed with a multiplex PCR assay on genomic DNA. On the Illumina HiSeq System, the amplified TCR beta libraries were sequenced as 87-base-pair reads. In the original analysis: Across the 500 to 750 repertoires, a later analysis counted approximately 75 million unique TCR beta chains, 9.5 million to 12 million of which were shared by at least two donors. Raw reads were error-corrected and collapsed into unique sequences by a nearest-neighbor algorithm in which closely related sequences were merged to remove PCR and sequencing errors. To assign V, D and J gene segments, CDR3 sequences were aligned to IMGT reference sequences. Each retained sequence needed at least a six-nucleotide match to both a V gene segment and a J gene segment. A rearrangement counted as productive if the CDR3 had no stop codons and remained in frame with V and J, and every other rearrangement counted as non-productive. CDR3 was defined according to IMGT convention as the region running from the second conserved V-encoded cysteine to the conserved J-encoded phenylalanine. The earlier analysis of 500 to 750 of the donors excluded any sequence lacking an unambiguous match to a single V gene segment. In an earlier analysis of 587 of the donors, a V segment was called functional when productive rearrangements were above 56.7%, and segregating when the standard deviation between donors exceeded 5%. A statistical classification framework was built to diagnose cytomegalovirus status from the catalog of TCR beta chain sequences. In a later analysis, V and J genes were assigned by comparing TCR nucleotide sequences against IMGT/GENE-DB human TR gene sequences. A later analysis assigned CDR3 sequences and most-parsimonious VDJ recombination scenarios with the TCRdist pipeline. In a later analysis, every TCR beta chain was defined by the combination of its CDR3 amino acid sequence and its V-gene family, and reads without a unique V-gene family were dropped. To address suspected cross-contamination and a sequencing artifact, a later analysis removed a few hundred highly shared, low-generation-probability nucleotide sequences. In a later analysis, a clonal expansion index was calculated for each public chain from normalized within-repertoire ranks of inferred template counts. In a later analysis, generation probabilities were computed using a VDJ recombination model fitted to out-of-frame rearrangements, and the results were checked against IGoR. In a later analysis, hypergeometric tests were used to score TCR-TCR, TCR-HLA and TCR-CMV co-occurrence, with a repertoire-size bias correction applied to TCR pairs. To estimate false discovery rates, a later analysis permuted the HLA or CMV assignments 20 times. In a later analysis, co-occurring TCRs were grouped using DBSCAN, with TCRdist sequence similarity added in when clustering inside HLA-allele-positive subsets. For co-occurrence clustering, repertoires with fewer than 30,000 or more than 120,000 public chains were excluded, along with about five repertoires with anomalous nucleotide sharing. In its TCRdb copy, this immuneACCESS table keeps in-frame sequences only and misses some clones. Where compared with another copy, unresolved V genes explain less than half of these, and the others have no known cause. V and J calls and clone size are as listed in that table; D and trimming were resolved from the DNA. The sample table contains around 130,000 clones; only one count was recorded for around four fifths of them. The ten largest clones capture 5% to 6% of the sample.

With respect to this clone: The specificity of this receptor is unknown. There are no base qualities to consult, and no much larger clone falls within one base.

The cohort comprised approximately 700 healthy bone marrow donors. At the time of sampling, all cohort members were nominally healthy, though unrecorded immune exposures were likely present. The donor was CMV seronegative and belonged to the group of 352 seronegative cohort members. Every donor gave a peripheral blood sample, and the peripheral blood mononuclear cells from that sample were used for TCR beta sequencing. The Qiagen DNeasy Blood Extraction Kit was used to extract genomic DNA from the blood cell samples. Sequenced sample: PBMCs. The TCR originated in a man aged 25 to 40 in good health and CMV-seronegative.

CDR3 region: CASSLEGDSSGNTIYF. The DNA sequence is TGTGCCAGCAGCTTGGAGGGGGACAGCTCTGGAAACACCATATATTTT. The chain is assembled from TRBV5-4 and TRBJ1-3; TRBD1 matches 7 bases in the middle. V has 0 bases trimmed and J has 0 bases trimmed; junction bases matching no gene number 3. The cysteine opens and the phenylalanine closes a CDR3 of 16 amino acids. This entry keeps only the CDR3 DNA: 48 bases, framed from base 1. The CDR1 and CDR2 encoded by the germline V gene (reference sequence) are SGHNT and YYREEE.